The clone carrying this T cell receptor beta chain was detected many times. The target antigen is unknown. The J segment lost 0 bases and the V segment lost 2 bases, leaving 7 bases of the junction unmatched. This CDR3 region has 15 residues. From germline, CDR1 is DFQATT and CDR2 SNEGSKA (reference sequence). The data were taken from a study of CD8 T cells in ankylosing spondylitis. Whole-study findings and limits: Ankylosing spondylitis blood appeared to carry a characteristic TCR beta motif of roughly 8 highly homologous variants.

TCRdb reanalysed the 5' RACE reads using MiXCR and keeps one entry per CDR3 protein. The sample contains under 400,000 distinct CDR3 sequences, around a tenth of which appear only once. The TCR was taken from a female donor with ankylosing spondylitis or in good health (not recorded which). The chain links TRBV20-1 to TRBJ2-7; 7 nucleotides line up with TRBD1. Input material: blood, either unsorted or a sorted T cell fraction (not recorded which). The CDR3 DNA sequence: TGCAGTGCTAGAAAAAGGGGGCTCGGCTCCTACGAGCAGTACTTC. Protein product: CSARKRGLGSYEQYF.